This T cell receptor beta chain was observed in a study of T cells in Graves' hyperthyroidism and ophthalmopathy. Germline CDR1 reads DFQATT; CDR2 reads SNEGSKA (reference sequence). Trimming took off 2 bases at V and 2 bases at J, with 20 bases between the two ends. The CDR3 spans 17 residues. Reasons for excluding patients were uncontrolled infection, other autoimmune disease, pregnancy or lactation. Study-wide results and limits: A model using 13 V-J features told ophthalmopathy apart from stable hyperthyroidism. Among thyroid clonotypes expanded above 0.001, most also appeared in blood.

RNA transcripts were the template for amplifying TCR beta CDR3 regions. The primer set for the first-round RT-PCR of the TCR CDR3 was HTBI. From the multiplex PCR reads, TCRdb called clonotypes with MiXCR, one entry per CDR3 protein. The table lists 530,000 or so distinct CDR3 sequences, roughly 17% of them singletons. This clonotype showed up many times. What it binds is unknown. The receptor comes from a woman younger than 35 with Graves' ophthalmopathy. V gene TRBV20-1 combines with J gene TRBJ2-3, with D tentatively TRBD2 (6 bases). Material: blood. CDR3 amino acids: CSARLPLAGTYTDTQYF. The CDR3 bases are TGCAGTGCTAGATTGCCTCTCGCGGGGACCTACACAGATACGCAGTATTTT.